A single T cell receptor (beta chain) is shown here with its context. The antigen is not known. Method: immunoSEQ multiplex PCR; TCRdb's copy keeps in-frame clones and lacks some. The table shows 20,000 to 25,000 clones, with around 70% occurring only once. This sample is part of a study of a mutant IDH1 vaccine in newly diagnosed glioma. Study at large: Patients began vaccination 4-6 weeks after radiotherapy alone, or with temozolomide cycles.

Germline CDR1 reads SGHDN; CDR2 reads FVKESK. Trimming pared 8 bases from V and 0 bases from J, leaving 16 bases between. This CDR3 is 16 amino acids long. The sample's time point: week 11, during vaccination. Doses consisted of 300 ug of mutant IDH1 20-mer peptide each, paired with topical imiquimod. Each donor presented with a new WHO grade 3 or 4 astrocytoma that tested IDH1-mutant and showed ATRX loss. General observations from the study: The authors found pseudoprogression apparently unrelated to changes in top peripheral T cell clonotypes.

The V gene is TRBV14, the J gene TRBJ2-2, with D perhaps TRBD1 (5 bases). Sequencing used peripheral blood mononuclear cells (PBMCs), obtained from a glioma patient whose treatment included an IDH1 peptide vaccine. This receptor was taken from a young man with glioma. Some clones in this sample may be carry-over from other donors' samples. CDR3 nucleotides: TGTGCCAGCGCCTCTTTAGAACAGGCGAACACCGGGGAGCTGTTTTTT. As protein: CASASLEQANTGELFF.